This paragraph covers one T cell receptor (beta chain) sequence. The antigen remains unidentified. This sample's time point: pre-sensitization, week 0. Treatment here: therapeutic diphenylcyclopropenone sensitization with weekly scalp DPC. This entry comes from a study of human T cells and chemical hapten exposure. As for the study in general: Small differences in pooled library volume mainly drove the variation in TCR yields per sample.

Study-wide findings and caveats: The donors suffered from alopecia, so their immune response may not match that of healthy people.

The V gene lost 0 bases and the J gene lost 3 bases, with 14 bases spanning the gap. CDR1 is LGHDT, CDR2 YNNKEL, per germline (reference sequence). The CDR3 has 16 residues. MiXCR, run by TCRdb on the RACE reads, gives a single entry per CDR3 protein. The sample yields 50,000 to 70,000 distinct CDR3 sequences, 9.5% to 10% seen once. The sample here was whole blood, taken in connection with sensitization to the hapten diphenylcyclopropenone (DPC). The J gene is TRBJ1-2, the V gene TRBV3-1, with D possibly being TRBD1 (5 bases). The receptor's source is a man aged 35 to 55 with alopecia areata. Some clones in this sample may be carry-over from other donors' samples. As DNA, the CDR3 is TGTGCCAGCAGCCAAGATCTCGCAGGGCGGGACTATGGCTACACCTTC. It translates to CASSQDLAGRDYGYTF.